These 11 T cell receptor beta chains were all obtained from the same sample, sequenced in a study of T cell responses to AZD1222 COVID-19 vaccine. The table came from immunoSEQ multiplex PCR; TCRdb's copy has only in-frame clones and leaves some out. This sample has approximately 84,000 clones, with 70% to 90% found just once. The specimen was peripheral blood, collected 28 days after the second AZD1222 dose. The receptors shown here come from an adult who received the AZD1222 COVID-19 vaccine.

This chain's CDR3 is CARSYGDSSNNEQFF. The CDR3 coding sequence is TGTGCCAGAAGCTATGGGGACAGTTCTAACAATGAGCAGTTCTTC. The J gene is TRBJ2-1, the V gene TRBV5-3; 7 positions match TRBD1. TRBV5-3 is an open reading frame whose function is uncertain. CDR3 length: 15 residues. Germline trimming cut 3 bases from V and 5 bases from J; bases unmatched to any gene: 8.

The rearrangement uses TRBV30 and TRBJ1-3; no firm D call. V was clipped by 0 bases and J by 1 base, with 4 bases between them. The CDR3 contains 13 residues. The germline V gene has CDR1 GTSNPN and CDR2 SVGIG (reference sequence). As DNA, the CDR3 is TGTGCCTGGAGTGTGGCTTCTGGAAACACCATATATTTT. Translating it yields CAWSVASGNTIYF.

The rearrangement uses TRBV19 and TRBJ1-6; 7 bases are shared with TRBD1. V trimming: 11 bases; J trimming: 8 bases; junction bases outside the gene matches: 12. Germline V CDR1 and CDR2: LNHDA, SQIVND (reference sequence). The CDR3 has 14 amino acids. As DNA, the CDR3 is TGTGCCTCGTCAGGGGGGGGTTATCATTCACCCCTCCACTTT. It encodes CASSGGGYHSPLHF.

The chain employs TRBV28 and TRBJ1-2; 11 bases are shared with TRBD1. V gave up 5 bases and J gave up 7 bases; unmatched junction bases: 3. Germline lookup yields CDR1 MDHEN and CDR2 SYDVKM. The CDR3 is made up of 13 amino acids. CDR3 in DNA: TGTGCCAGCAGTACCGGGACAGGGGGTGGCTACACCTTC. This gives the protein CASSTGTGGGYTF.

A few counts support this clone. This chain joins TRBV7-6 and TRBJ2-2, with D possibly TRBD1 on 6 matching bases. CDR3 length equals 15 residues. The germline V gene has CDR1 SGHVS and CDR2 FNYEAQ. V was clipped by 1 base and J by 2 bases, with 8 bases between them. CDR3 loop: CASSLVGTNTGELFF. As DNA, the CDR3 is TGTGCCAGCAGCTTAGTCGGGACAAACACCGGGGAGCTGTTTTTT.

The chain employs TRBV10-2 and TRBJ2-7, with 9 bases matching TRBD1. CDR3 size: 18 residues. Germline CDR1 is WSHSY and CDR2 is SAAADI. Unmatched junction bases numbered 17, after V lost 6 bases and J lost 2 bases. CDR3 sequence reads: CASRPTQWGTGPAYEQYF. CDR3 DNA: TGCGCCAGCAGACCCACCCAGTGGGGGACAGGGCCCGCCTACGAGCAGTACTTC.

V is TRBV27 and J is TRBJ1-6, with D possibly being TRBD1 (6 bases). This CDR3 spans 13 amino acids. V was trimmed by 3 bases and J by 10 bases, leaving 10 bases between them. Looked up from germline, CDR1 is MNHEY and CDR2 is SMNVEV (reference sequence). The CDR3 spells CASSFDRSSPLHF. For the CDR3, the DNA is TGTGCCAGCAGTTTTGACAGGTCGTCACCCCTCCACTTT.

The genes are TRBV30 and TRBJ2-7, with D hard to call. The CDR3 totals 13 residues. Trimming removed 3 bases at V and 6 bases at J, with 15 bases between. Germline CDR1 and CDR2: GTSNPN and SVGIG (reference sequence). The CDR3 sequence is CAWSRSGMTEQYF. DNA of the CDR3: TGTGCCTGGAGCAGGTCTGGGATGACCGAGCAGTACTTC.

This clone has only one observation. The chain uses TRBV6-4 and TRBJ1-4; possibly TRBD1 for D (6 bases). The germline gives CDR1 MRHNA, CDR2 SNTAGT. The CDR3 sequence is 16 residues long. V was clipped by 7 bases and J by 7 bases, with 22 bases between them. Written as DNA, the CDR3 is TGTGCCAGCACTCAAGAGGGGGTTGCGACTGCTGAAAAACTGTTTTTT. This gives the protein CASTQEGVATAEKLFF.

The V call is TRBV18, the J call TRBJ1-5; D perhaps matches TRBD1 (5 bases). The CDR3 is 15 amino acids. Germline CDR1 KGHSH, CDR2 LQKENI. Between the trimmed V and J ends, which lost 8 bases and 1 base, there was a span of 15 bases. The CDR3 here is CASDMGGWSNQPQHF. CDR3 bases: TGTGCCAGCGACATGGGGGGTTGGAGCAATCAGCCCCAGCATTTT. Using reference TRBV18 and TRBJ1-5 for the parts outside the CDR3, the full variable domain is NAGVMQNPRHLVRRRGQEARLRCSPMKGHSHVYWYRQLPEEGLKFMVYLQKENIIDESGMPKERFSAEFPKEGPSILRIQQVVRGDSAAYFCASDMGGWSNQPQHFGDGTRLSIL.

The V and J genes are TRBV12-3 or TRBV12-4 and TRBJ1-2; D may be TRBD1 (5 bases). This CDR3 is built from 11 residues. The germline V and J ends were trimmed by 6 bases and 8 bases, with 10 bases remaining between them. The CDR3 loop is CASRRGYGYTF. The DNA of the CDR3 is TGTGCCAGCAGGAGGGGATACGGCTACACCTTC.